One sample yielded the 14 T cell receptor beta chains listed below, sequenced in a study of T cell responses to AZD1222 COVID-19 vaccine. Using immunoSEQ multiplex PCR, the repertoire was profiled, and TCRdb retains in-frame clones only, with some absent. The top ten hold approximately 1% of the sample, which has approximately 190,000 clones, 93% seen once. Sequenced here: peripheral blood, sampled 28 days after the second AZD1222 dose. Every receptor here comes from an adult who received the AZD1222 COVID-19 vaccine.

V is TRBV7-9 and J is TRBJ2-7; no reliable D call. Trimming pared 3 bases from V and 4 bases from J, leaving 4 bases between. The CDR3 spans 11 residues. The germline V gene encodes CDR1 SEHNR and CDR2 FQNEAQ (reference sequence). DNA of the CDR3: TGTGCCAGCAGCTTCGAGTACGAGCAGTACTTC. This sequence encodes CASSFEYEQYF.

V usage is TRBV6-5 and J usage is TRBJ1-3; D remains unclear. Trimming left V 5 bases short and J 4 bases short, with 9 bases between. Germline V gene data show CDR1 as MNHEY and CDR2 as SVGAGI. The CDR3 is 13 amino acids. Here the CDR3 reads CASSTARGNTIYF. The CDR3 coding sequence is TGTGCCAGCAGTACAGCGAGAGGAAACACCATATATTTT.

CDR3: CASSFQGAGKETQYF. CDR3 DNA: TGTGCCAGCAGCTTCCAGGGGGCCGGGAAAGAGACCCAGTACTTC. The chain links TRBV12-1 to TRBJ2-5; the table's D gene call, TRBD1, was not cross checked with the DNA. TRBV12-1 is a pseudogene locus. CDR3 length equals 15 residues.

This clone was seen only once. This likely comes from a read error, as the CDR3 has no conserved phenylalanine or tryptophan at its end. The DNA is omitted, as the CDR3 cannot be located on it reliably, and the CDR3 follows TCRdb's listing. The chain combines TRBV21-1 with TRBJ2-6; the table's D call TRBD1 went unverified against the DNA. TRBV21-1 is given as a pseudogene. The CDR3 is 9 amino acids in total, end residues counted. The CDR3 here is CAKLLDTLE.

The chain has TRBV11-3 and TRBJ1-1; 7 nucleotides match TRBD1. CDR1 is SGHNT and CDR2 is YENEEA in the germline V gene. CDR3 length equals 13 residues. V lost 4 bases, J lost 6 bases, and 5 bases stayed unmatched. The CDR3 reads CASSWRQGAEAFF. CDR3 coding DNA: TGTGCCAGCAGCTGGAGGCAGGGGGCTGAAGCTTTCTTT.

The J gene is TRBJ1-2, the V gene TRBV6-5; D not certain. V lost 2 bases, J lost 8 bases, and 12 bases lay in between. The CDR3 sequence is 13 residues long. Germline V gives CDR1 MNHEY, CDR2 SVGAGI. The CDR3 bases are TGTGCCAGCAGTTACCTAGGAGTGGGGGGCTACACCTTC. Translation gives CASSYLGVGGYTF.

The genes are TRBV5-1 and TRBJ1-5; possible D gene TRBD1, 6 bases. Looked up from germline, CDR1 is SGHRS and CDR2 is YFSETQ. The CDR3 contains 14 residues. Trimming shortened V by 4 bases and J by 5 bases, and 13 bases separated the two germline ends. Here the CDR3 DNA reads TGCGCCAGCAGCACCGGGACACTCGATCAGCCCCAGCATTTT. The encoded protein is CASSTGTLDQPQHF. The full variable domain, rest sourced from reference TRBV5-1 and TRBJ1-5, is KAGVTQTPRYLIKTRGQQVTLSCSPISGHRSVSWYQQTPGQGLQFLFEYFSETQRNKGNFPGRFSGRQFSNSRSEMNVSTLELGDSALYLCASSTGTLDQPQHFGDGTRLSIL.

Turning to this clone: Other DNA sequences in this specimen translate into the identical CDR3. The chain recombines TRBV5-1 with TRBJ1-3; D call uncertain. Between the trimmed V and J ends, which lost 0 bases and 0 bases, there was a span of 4 bases. The CDR3 sequence is 14 residues long. The germline CDR1 and CDR2 sequences are SGHRS and YFSETQ. The CDR3 sequence: CASSLDSSGNTIYF. CDR3 bases: TGCGCCAGCAGCTTGGACAGCTCTGGAAACACCATATATTTT.

This clone was seen once. The chain combines TRBV2 with TRBJ2-5, with D maybe TRBD2 (6 bases). V was trimmed by 3 bases and J by 2 bases, leaving 10 bases between them. The CDR3 is made up of 14 amino acids. Germline V gene sequence: CDR1 SNHLY, CDR2 FYNNEI. CDR3 sequence (DNA): TGTGCCAGCAGTGAGTTCGGGGGTCAAGAGACCCAGTACTTC. This gives the protein CASSEFGGQETQYF. The full variable domain, with the rest looked up from reference TRBV2 and TRBJ2-5, is EPEVTQTPSHQVTQMGQEVILRCVPISNHLYFYWYRQILGQKVEFLVSFYNNEISEKSEIFDDQFSVERPDGSNFTLKIRSTKLEDSAMYFCASSEFGGQETQYFGPGTRLLVL.

The chain is built from TRBV12-2 and TRBJ2-2; the DNA was not used to check the table's D call, TRBD2. TRBV12-2 is assigned pseudogene status. The CDR3 is 17 amino acids. The CDR3 is CASRLSSSGADTGELFF. The CDR3 nucleotides read TGTGCAAGTCGCTTAAGCTCTAGCGGGGCGGACACCGGGGAGCTGTTTTTT.

The chain links TRBV9 to TRBJ1-1, with TRBD1 identical over 8 bases. V shed 4 bases, J shed 1 base, and the junction held 6 bases outside the gene matches. CDR3 length: 15 residues. Germline V CDR1 and CDR2: SGDLS, YYNGEE. The CDR3: CASSLQGAGNTEAFF. CDR3 nucleotide sequence: TGTGCCAGCAGCTTGCAGGGGGCCGGGAACACTGAAGCTTTCTTT.

This clone was seen once. This chain connects TRBV28 to TRBJ2-2; a weak D match, TRBD2 (6 bases). Germline V gives CDR1 MDHEN, CDR2 SYDVKM. CDR3 length equals 15 residues. V lost 7 bases, J lost 4 bases, and 16 bases lay in between. CDR3 residues: CASIPLSGVTGELFF. For the CDR3, the DNA is TGTGCCAGCATCCCGCTTTCGGGGGTCACCGGGGAGCTGTTTTTT.

The chain combines TRBV14 with TRBJ1-1; D remains unclear. Germline CDR1 SGHDN, CDR2 FVKESK. V was shortened by 1 base and J by 9 bases, with 12 bases between the two germline ends. There are 13 residues in the CDR3. CDR3 loop: CASSQVISDQAFF. The CDR3 nucleotides are TGTGCCAGCAGCCAAGTTATCTCGGACCAAGCTTTCTTT.

The gene calls are TRBV6-5 and TRBJ1-1; D is unclear. Per the germline V gene, CDR1 is MNHEY and CDR2 is SVGAGI. V was shortened by 6 bases and J by 3 bases, with 17 bases between the two germline ends. CDR3 length: 15 residues. Here the CDR3 reads CASRRSGALDTEAFF. The CDR3 nucleotides read TGTGCCAGCAGAAGGTCAGGCGCCCTGGACACTGAAGCTTTCTTT.